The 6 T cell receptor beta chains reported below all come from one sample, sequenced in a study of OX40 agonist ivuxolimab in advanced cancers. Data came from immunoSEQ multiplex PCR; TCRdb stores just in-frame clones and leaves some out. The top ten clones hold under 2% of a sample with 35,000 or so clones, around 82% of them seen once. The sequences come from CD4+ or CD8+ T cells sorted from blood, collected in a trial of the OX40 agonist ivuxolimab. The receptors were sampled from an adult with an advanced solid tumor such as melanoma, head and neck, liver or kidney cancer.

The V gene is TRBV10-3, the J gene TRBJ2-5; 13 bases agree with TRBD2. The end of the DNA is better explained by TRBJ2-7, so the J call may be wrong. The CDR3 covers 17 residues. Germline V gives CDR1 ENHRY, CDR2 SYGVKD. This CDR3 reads CAISLGLAGALSYEQYF. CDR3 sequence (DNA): TGTGCCATCAGCCTCGGACTAGCGGGGGCCCTCTCCTACGAGCAGTACTTC.

In DNA form, the CDR3 reads TGTGCCAGCACCGGCGGGGGGGACGGAAACACCATATATTTT. Encoded protein: CASTGGGDGNTIYF. J is TRBJ1-3 and V is TRBV6-5; D is perhaps TRBD1 (5 bases). The V gene's germline CDR1 is MNHEY and CDR2 SVGAGI. V lost 7 bases and J 4 bases, leaving 14 bases between the germline ends. The CDR3 spans 14 residues.

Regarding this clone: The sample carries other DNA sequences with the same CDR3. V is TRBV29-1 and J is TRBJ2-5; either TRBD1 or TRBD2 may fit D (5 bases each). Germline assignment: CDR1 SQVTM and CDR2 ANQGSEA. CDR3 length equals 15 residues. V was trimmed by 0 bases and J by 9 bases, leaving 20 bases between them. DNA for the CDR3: TGCAGCGTTGAAGATTTGGGCAGAGGGGTGGGGGCCCAGTACTTC. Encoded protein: CSVEDLGRGVGAQYF.

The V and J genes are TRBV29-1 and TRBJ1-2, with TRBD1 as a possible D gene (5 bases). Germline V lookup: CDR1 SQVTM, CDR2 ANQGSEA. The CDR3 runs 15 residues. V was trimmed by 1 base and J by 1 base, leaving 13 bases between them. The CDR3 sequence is CSVEARDAFNYGYTF. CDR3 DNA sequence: TGCAGCGTTGAAGCACGGGACGCATTTAACTATGGCTACACCTTC.

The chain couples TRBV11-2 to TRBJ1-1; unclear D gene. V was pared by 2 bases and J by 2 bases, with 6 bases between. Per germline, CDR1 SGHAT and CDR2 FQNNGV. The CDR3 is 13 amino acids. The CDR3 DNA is TGTGCCAGCAGCTTAAACAGAAACACTGAAGCTTTCTTT. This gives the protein CASSLNRNTEAFF. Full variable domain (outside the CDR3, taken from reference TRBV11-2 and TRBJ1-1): EAGVAQSPRYKIIEKRQSVAFWCNPISGHATLYWYQQILGQGPKLLIQFQNNGVVDDSQLPKDRFSAERLKGVDSTLKIQPAKLEDSAVYLCASSLNRNTEAFFGQGTRLTVV.

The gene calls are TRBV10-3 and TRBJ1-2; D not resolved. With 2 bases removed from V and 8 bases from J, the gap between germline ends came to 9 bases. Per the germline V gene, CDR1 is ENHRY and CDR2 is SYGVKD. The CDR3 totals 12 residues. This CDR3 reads CAISEEVNGYTF. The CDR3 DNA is TGTGCCATCAGTGAGGAGGTTAACGGCTACACCTTC.